This entry features one T cell receptor beta chain sequence. This CDR3 comprises 14 residues. The germline CDR1 and CDR2 sequences are MNHEY and SMNVEV (reference sequence). V lost 6 bases and J 8 bases, leaving 18 bases between the germline ends. The table came from immunoSEQ multiplex PCR; TCRdb's copy has only in-frame clones and leaves some out. The table has tens of thousands of clones, around 90% seen once. The data are from a study of OX40 agonist ivuxolimab in advanced cancers. This chain joins TRBV27 and TRBJ2-3; D gene ambiguous. The source was CD4+ or CD8+ T cells sorted from blood, collected in a trial of the OX40 agonist ivuxolimab. The origin of this receptor is an adult with an advanced solid tumor such as melanoma, head and neck, liver or kidney cancer. As DNA, the CDR3 is TGTGCCAGCAGCCAATTTCGACCCGAAGGTACGCAGTATTTT. Translating it yields CASSQFRPEGTQYF.